A selection of T cell receptor beta chains follows, all from one sample in a study of CD8 T cells in Susac syndrome. TCRdb analysed the immunoSEQ multiplex PCR reads with MiXCR anew, one entry per CDR3 protein. The sample shows 40,000 to 60,000 distinct CDR3 sequences, 85% to 95% of them seen only once. Material for sequencing was CD8+ T cells from PBMCs. These receptors originate from a human donor with multiple sclerosis. CDR3s include the opening cysteine and the closing phenylalanine or tryptophan. The D gene is left open where the match is weak. Rows give clone size only sometimes, using once, few, many, or a class for an expanded clone.

v_gene: TRBV28
abundance: .
d_gene: TRBD1
j_gene: TRBJ2-5
CDR3aa: CASSLDRVTKTQYF
CDR3nt: TGTGCCAGCAGCCTGGACAGGGTCACGAAGACCCAGTACTTC

v_gene: TRBV6-1
abundance: .
d_gene: .
j_gene: TRBJ2-3
CDR3aa: CASSEVLWTDTQYF
CDR3nt: TGTGCCAGCAGTGAAGTACTCTGGACAGATACGCAGTATTTT

v_gene: TRBV6-1
abundance: .
d_gene: TRBD1
j_gene: TRBJ2-1
CDR3aa: CASSEEETGSFWNEQFF
CDR3nt: TGTGCCAGCAGTGAAGAGGAGACAGGGTCGTTTTGGAATGAGCAGTTCTTC

v_gene: TRBV6-4
abundance: .
d_gene: .
j_gene: TRBJ2-1
CDR3aa: CASSDSNGGSGEQFF
CDR3nt: TGTGCCAGCAGTGACTCGAATGGGGGATCCGGTGAGCAGTTCTTC

v_gene: TRBV5-1
abundance: .
d_gene: .
j_gene: TRBJ1-5
CDR3aa: CASSLAARDGNQPQHF
CDR3nt: TGCGCCAGCAGCTTGGCAGCCAGGGACGGCAATCAGCCCCAGCATTTT

v_gene: TRBV11-1
abundance: .
d_gene: .
j_gene: TRBJ1-4
CDR3aa: CASSLVGGWGHQTTNEKLFF
CDR3nt: TGTGCCAGCAGCTTAGTGGGTGGGTGGGGACATCAAACAACTAATGAAAAACTGTTTTTT

v_gene: TRBV5-4
abundance: once
d_gene: TRBD1
j_gene: TRBJ2-4
CDR3aa: CASKGTGRGIQYF
CDR3nt: TGTGCCAGTAAAGGGACAGGGAGGGGCATTCAGTACTTC

v_gene: TRBV13
abundance: .
d_gene: TRBD1
j_gene: TRBJ1-1
CDR3aa: CASSQGTVIKNTEAFF
CDR3nt: TGTGCCAGCAGCCAAGGGACAGTTATTAAGAACACTGAAGCTTTCTTT

v_gene: TRBV2
abundance: .
d_gene: TRBD2
j_gene: TRBJ2-1
CDR3aa: CASRTGGGSYNEQFF
CDR3nt: TGTGCCAGCAGGACAGGCGGGGGGTCCTACAATGAGCAGTTCTTC

v_gene: TRBV6-2/TRBV6-3
abundance: .
d_gene: .
j_gene: TRBJ2-1
CDR3aa: CASRTTGPNNEQFF
CDR3nt: TGTGCCAGCAGAACAACCGGGCCCAACAATGAGCAGTTCTTC

v_gene: TRBV7-9
abundance: once
d_gene: .
j_gene: TRBJ1-1
CDR3aa: CASTNSRGPYTEAFF
CDR3nt: TGTGCCAGCACGAATTCACGCGGGCCTTACACTGAAGCTTTCTTT

v_gene: TRBV20-1
abundance: .
d_gene: TRBD1
j_gene: TRBJ1-1
CDR3aa: CSAPTGETEAFF
CDR3nt: TGCAGTGCGCCGACAGGGGAGACTGAAGCTTTCTTT

v_gene: TRBV7-9
abundance: .
d_gene: .
j_gene: TRBJ2-5
CDR3aa: CASSLAWSKGSTQETQYF
CDR3nt: TGTGCCAGCAGCTTAGCGTGGTCGAAGGGCAGTACACAAGAGACCCAGTACTTC

v_gene: TRBV12-5
abundance: once
d_gene: .
j_gene: TRBJ2-7
CDR3aa: CASGWDTSYEQYF
CDR3nt: TGTGCTAGTGGCTGGGACACCTCCTACGAGCAGTACTTC

v_gene: TRBV29-1
abundance: .
d_gene: .
j_gene: TRBJ2-2
CDR3aa: CSVKGPRNTGELFF
CDR3nt: TGCAGCGTCAAGGGGCCAAGGAACACCGGGGAGCTGTTTTTT

v_gene: TRBV13
abundance: .
d_gene: .
j_gene: TRBJ2-3
CDR3aa: CASSLGGLREDTQYF
CDR3nt: TGTGCCAGCAGCTTGGGAGGTCTACGAGAAGATACGCAGTATTTT

v_gene: TRBV20-1
abundance: .
d_gene: .
j_gene: TRBJ2-1
CDR3aa: CSARPSGANNEQFF
CDR3nt: TGCAGTGCTAGACCCTCAGGGGCGAATAATGAGCAGTTCTTC

v_gene: TRBV28
abundance: .
d_gene: .
j_gene: TRBJ1-5
CDR3aa: CASSLGSSGSSNQPQHF
CDR3nt: TGTGCCAGCAGTTTAGGCTCCTCGGGGAGTAGCAATCAGCCCCAGCATTTT

v_gene: TRBV27
abundance: .
d_gene: .
j_gene: TRBJ2-1
CDR3aa: CASSNGVSSYNEQFF
CDR3nt: TGTGCCAGCTCTAATGGGGTGAGCTCCTACAATGAGCAGTTCTTC

v_gene: TRBV6-1
abundance: .
d_gene: .
j_gene: TRBJ1-1
CDR3aa: CASSEGPENTEAFF
CDR3nt: TGTGCCAGCAGTGAAGGCCCGGAGAACACTGAAGCTTTCTTT

v_gene: TRBV6-2/TRBV6-3
abundance: .
d_gene: .
j_gene: TRBJ1-6
CDR3aa: CASSYGTDNSPLHF
CDR3nt: TGTGCCAGCAGTTACGGGACTGACAATTCACCCCTCCACTTT

v_gene: TRBV14
abundance: .
d_gene: TRBD1
j_gene: TRBJ1-2
CDR3aa: CASRRSGQDYGYTF
CDR3nt: TGTGCCAGCAGGAGATCTGGACAGGACTATGGCTACACCTTC

v_gene: TRBV5-6
abundance: .
d_gene: .
j_gene: TRBJ2-7
CDR3aa: CASSLGRGHEQYF
CDR3nt: TGTGCCAGCAGCTTGGGGAGGGGCCACGAGCAGTACTTC

v_gene: TRBV3-1
abundance: once
d_gene: .
j_gene: TRBJ1-1
CDR3aa: CASSFGRGGTEAFF
CDR3nt: TGTGCCAGCAGCTTCGGACGGGGGGGGACTGAAGCTTTCTTT

v_gene: TRBV7-9
abundance: .
d_gene: .
j_gene: TRBJ1-6
CDR3aa: CASSPRRDNSPLHF
CDR3nt: TGTGCCAGCAGCCCCCGTCGGGATAATTCACCCCTCCACTTT

v_gene: TRBV2
abundance: .
d_gene: TRBD1
j_gene: TRBJ1-2
CDR3aa: CASSEEQGRGGYTF
CDR3nt: TGTGCCAGCAGTGAAGAACAGGGGAGGGGTGGCTACACCTTC

v_gene: TRBV12-3/TRBV12-4
abundance: .
d_gene: .
j_gene: TRBJ2-1
CDR3aa: CASSLEQESSYNEQFF
CDR3nt: TGTGCCAGCAGTTTAGAGCAAGAGAGCTCCTACAATGAGCAGTTCTTC

v_gene: TRBV5-1
abundance: .
d_gene: .
j_gene: TRBJ1-6
CDR3aa: CASSLHGMNSPLHF
CDR3nt: TGCGCCAGCAGCTTGCACGGAATGAATTCACCCCTCCACTTT

v_gene: TRBV7-3
abundance: .
d_gene: .
j_gene: TRBJ2-3
CDR3aa: CASSSSGTDTQYF
CDR3nt: TGTGCCAGCAGCTCGTCAGGCACAGATACGCAGTATTTT

v_gene: TRBV10-3
abundance: .
d_gene: .
j_gene: TRBJ2-4
CDR3aa: CATSLGGPRDIQYF
CDR3nt: TGTGCCACCTCTTTGGGGGGCCCAAGGGACATTCAGTACTTC

v_gene: TRBV19
abundance: few
d_gene: .
j_gene: TRBJ2-7
CDR3aa: CASSILGTGEQYF
CDR3nt: TGTGCCAGTAGTATCTTAGGAACGGGAGAGCAGTACTTC

v_gene: TRBV6-4
abundance: .
d_gene: .
j_gene: TRBJ2-1
CDR3aa: CASSPRGGSYNEQFF
CDR3nt: TGTGCCAGCAGCCCCAGGGGGGGCTCCTACAATGAGCAGTTCTTC

v_gene: TRBV2
abundance: .
d_gene: .
j_gene: TRBJ1-2
CDR3aa: CASSDYRELSYTF
CDR3nt: TGTGCCAGCAGTGACTACAGGGAATTGAGCTACACCTTC

v_gene: TRBV27
abundance: .
d_gene: TRBD1
j_gene: TRBJ2-7
CDR3aa: CASSLDRVDEQYF
CDR3nt: TGTGCCAGCAGTCTGGACAGGGTGGACGAGCAGTACTTC

v_gene: TRBV7-9
abundance: few
d_gene: .
j_gene: TRBJ1-2
CDR3aa: CAPTPPGPHYGYTF
CDR3nt: TGTGCCCCTACCCCACCGGGACCTCACTATGGCTACACCTTC

v_gene: TRBV29-1
abundance: .
d_gene: .
j_gene: TRBJ1-1
CDR3aa: CSATGMNTEAFF
CDR3nt: TGCAGCGCGACAGGTATGAACACTGAAGCTTTCTTT

v_gene: TRBV29-1
abundance: .
d_gene: .
j_gene: TRBJ1-2
CDR3aa: CSESTALSDGYTF
CDR3nt: TGCAGCGAATCGACAGCACTAAGTGATGGCTACACCTTC

v_gene: TRBV4-1
abundance: .
d_gene: TRBD1
j_gene: TRBJ1-5
CDR3aa: CASSQGTGYSNQPQHF
CDR3nt: TGCGCCAGCAGCCAGGGGACAGGGTATAGCAATCAGCCCCAGCATTTT

v_gene: TRBV9
abundance: .
d_gene: TRBD1
j_gene: TRBJ2-7
CDR3aa: CASSPLRTTGEYEQYF
CDR3nt: TGTGCCAGCAGCCCGCTGCGGACGACAGGGGAGTACGAGCAGTACTTC

v_gene: TRBV4-2
abundance: .
d_gene: .
j_gene: TRBJ1-1
CDR3aa: CASSHFGGDTEAFF
CDR3nt: TGTGCCAGCAGCCACTTCGGCGGGGACACTGAAGCTTTCTTT

v_gene: TRBV20-1
abundance: .
d_gene: .
j_gene: TRBJ1-1
CDR3aa: CSAPHREAEAFF
CDR3nt: TGCAGTGCTCCCCACAGGGAGGCTGAAGCTTTCTTT

v_gene: TRBV7-6
abundance: .
d_gene: .
j_gene: TRBJ2-2
CDR3aa: CASSLASPWGFAGELFF
CDR3nt: TGTGCCAGCAGCTTAGCGTCCCCCTGGGGGTTTGCCGGGGAGCTGTTTTTT